This record looks at one T cell receptor (beta chain) sequence and its context. Antigen unknown. MiXCR, applied by TCRdb to the multiplex PCR reads, yields one record per CDR3 protein. The table shows some 230,000 distinct CDR3 sequences, with under 40% occurring only once. This specimen comes from a study of breast tumors, draining lymph nodes, adjacent tissues. Whole-study findings and limits: Tumor repertoires ranked between lymph nodes and nontumor tissue in diversity, with V and J gene preferences.

The lymph nodes were axillary draining lymph nodes from breast cancer patients. This CDR3 is built from 16 residues. V was pared by 5 bases and J by 10 bases, with 23 bases between. Sequences were obtained from axillary lymph node tissue. V usage is TRBV12-3 or TRBV12-4 and J usage is TRBJ1-4, with a weak D call TRBD1 (6 bases). The TCR comes from a female donor with breast cancer. Some clones in this sample may be carry-over from other donors' samples. CDR3 sequence: CASSNTGLGGAGKLFF. CDR3 bases: TGTGCCAGCAGTAACACAGGGCTTGGGGGGGCTGGAAAACTGTTTTTT.